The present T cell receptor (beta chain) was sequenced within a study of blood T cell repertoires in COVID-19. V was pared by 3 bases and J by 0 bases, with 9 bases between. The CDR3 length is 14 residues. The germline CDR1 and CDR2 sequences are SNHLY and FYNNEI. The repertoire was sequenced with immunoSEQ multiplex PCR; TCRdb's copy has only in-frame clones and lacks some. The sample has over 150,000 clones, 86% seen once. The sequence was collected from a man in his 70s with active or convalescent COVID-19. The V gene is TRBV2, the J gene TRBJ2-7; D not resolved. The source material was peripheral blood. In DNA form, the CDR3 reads TGTGCCAGCAGTGACATGCCGGGCTCCTACGAGCAGTACTTC. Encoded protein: CASSDMPGSYEQYF.